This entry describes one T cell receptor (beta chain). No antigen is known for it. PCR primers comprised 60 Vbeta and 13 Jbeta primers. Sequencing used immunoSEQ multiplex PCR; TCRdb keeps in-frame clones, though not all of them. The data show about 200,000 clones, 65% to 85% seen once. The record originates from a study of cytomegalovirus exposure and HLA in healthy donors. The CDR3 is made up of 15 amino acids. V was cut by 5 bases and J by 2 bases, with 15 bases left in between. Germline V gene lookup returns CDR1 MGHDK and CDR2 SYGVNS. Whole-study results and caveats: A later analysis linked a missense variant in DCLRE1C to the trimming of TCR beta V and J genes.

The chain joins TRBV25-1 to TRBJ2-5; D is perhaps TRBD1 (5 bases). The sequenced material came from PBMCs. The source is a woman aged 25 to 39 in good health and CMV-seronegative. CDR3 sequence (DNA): TGTGCCAGCAGTTTTCCAGGGCTATCTCAAGAGACCCAGTACTTC. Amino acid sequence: CASSFPGLSQETQYF.